Listed here are 28 T cell receptor beta chains from one sample, sequenced in a study of memory CD4+ T cells and cytomegalovirus serostatus. Using immunoSEQ multiplex PCR, the repertoire was profiled, and TCRdb retains in-frame clones only, with some absent. The table shows tens of thousands of clones, with roughly 78% occurring only once. Single viable CD3+CD4+CD8-CD45RO+ cells were sorted as the memory CD4+ T cells. The sample consisted of memory CD4+ T cells from blood. These receptors all come from an adult in good health and CMV-seronegative.

The rearrangement uses TRBV9 and TRBJ1-4, with TRBD1 matching 8 bases. There are 15 residues in the CDR3. The trim removed 3 bases at V and 7 bases at J, leaving 8 bases unmatched. Germline V gene lookup returns CDR1 SGDLS and CDR2 YYNGEE. The CDR3 protein is CASSATGTGTEKLFF. As DNA, the CDR3 is TGTGCCAGCAGCGCCACCGGGACAGGAACTGAAAAACTGTTTTTT.

This clone was detected once. The rearrangement links TRBV18 to TRBJ1-1; no reliable D call. Trimming pared 2 bases from V and 0 bases from J, leaving 7 bases between. Germline-derived CDR1 and CDR2 are KGHSH and LQKENI. This CDR3 comprises 14 residues. As DNA, the CDR3 is TGTGCCAGCTCACCAAACACCATGAACACTGAAGCTTTCTTT. Translating gives CASSPNTMNTEAFF. The entire variable domain, with the rest obtained from reference TRBV18 and TRBJ1-1, is as follows: NAGVMQNPRHLVRRRGQEARLRCSPMKGHSHVYWYRQLPEEGLKFMVYLQKENIIDESGMPKERFSAEFPKEGPSILRIQQVVRGDSAAYFCASSPNTMNTEAFFGQGTRLTVV.

The chain combines TRBV6-1 with TRBJ1-3; D remains unclear. Trimming took 4 bases from V and 0 from J, leaving 10 bases between them. Germline V lookup: CDR1 MNHNS, CDR2 SASEGT. CDR3 length equals 15 residues. The CDR3 loop reads CASSGGFSSGNTIYF. In DNA form, the CDR3 reads TGTGCCAGCAGTGGTGGCTTTTCCTCTGGAAACACCATATATTTT.

The V and J genes are TRBV4-2 and TRBJ1-3, with a possible D match to TRBD1 (5 bases). The germline V gene has CDR1 LGHNA and CDR2 YNFKEQ. V lost 0 bases and J 1 base, leaving 13 bases between the germline ends. This CDR3 is built from 17 residues. This chain's CDR3 is CASSQEGPGRSGNTIYF. The CDR3 DNA sequence: TGTGCCAGCAGCCAAGAGGGGCCTGGACGGTCTGGAAACACCATATATTTT.

The rearrangement joins TRBV29-1 to TRBJ1-5, with D uncertain. CDR3 length: 13 amino acids. Trimming left V 4 bases short and J 6 bases short, with 13 bases between. CDR1 is SQVTM and CDR2 is ANQGSEA in the germline V gene. The CDR3 coding sequence is TGCAGCGTTGTAGGCGGGGTTGGTCAGCCCCAGCATTTT. Its protein is CSVVGGVGQPQHF.

This chain links TRBV30 with TRBJ2-5, with D possibly TRBD1 on 6 matching bases. The ends were cut back, 4 bases at V and 0 bases at J, with 15 bases in the middle. From germline, CDR1 is GTSNPN and CDR2 SVGIG (reference sequence). The CDR3 has 15 residues. CDR3 nucleotides: TGTGCCTGGACCCCCCTCGGACAGTACCAAGAGACCCAGTACTTC. Protein sequence: CAWTPLGQYQETQYF.

The chain carries TRBV6-6 and TRBJ2-7; D uncertain. From germline, CDR1 is MNHNY and CDR2 SVGAGI (reference sequence). The CDR3 runs 13 residues. The ends were cut back, 6 bases at V and 3 bases at J, with 12 bases in the middle. CDR3 amino acids: CASSQAFDYEQYF. CDR3 in DNA: TGTGCCAGCAGCCAAGCCTTCGACTACGAGCAGTACTTC.

The chain uses TRBV2 and TRBJ2-1; D gene uncertain. Germline values: CDR1 SNHLY, CDR2 FYNNEI. Trimming left V 6 bases short and J 1 base short, with 13 bases between. This CDR3 is built from 15 residues. For the CDR3, the DNA is TGTGCCAGCAGCCCCGGTAGACTGTCCTACAATGAGCAGTTCTTC. Translating it yields CASSPGRLSYNEQFF. Variable domain in full (rest from reference TRBV2 and TRBJ2-1): EPEVTQTPSHQVTQMGQEVILRCVPISNHLYFYWYRQILGQKVEFLVSFYNNEISEKSEIFDDQFSVERPDGSNFTLKIRSTKLEDSAMYFCASSPGRLSYNEQFFGPGTRLTVL.

The chain is built from TRBV7-7 and TRBJ2-2; D remains unclear. Trimming cost V 0 bases and J 3 bases, with 8 bases left between them. The CDR3 is 15 amino acids. CDR1 and CDR2 (germline): SSHAT, FNYEAQ (reference sequence). CDR3 amino acids: CASSLAAAHTGELFF. CDR3 coding DNA: TGTGCCAGCAGCTTAGCGGCAGCCCACACCGGGGAGCTGTTTTTT.

The V call is TRBV15, the J call TRBJ2-5; 8 bases align to TRBD2. The germline V gene encodes CDR1 LNHNV and CDR2 YYDKDF (reference sequence). The J segment lost 2 bases and the V segment lost 4 bases, leaving 9 bases of the junction unmatched. The CDR3 covers 16 residues. In DNA form, the CDR3 reads TGTGCCACCAGCACTTATAGCGGGGCGGAACAAGAGACCCAGTACTTC. Translated, it gives CATSTYSGAEQETQYF.

This chain joins TRBV7-8 and TRBJ2-3, with D unclear. The CDR3 is 14 amino acids. Germline V gives CDR1 SGHVS, CDR2 FQNEAQ. V was pared by 3 bases and J by 5 bases, with 12 bases between. The CDR3 sequence is CASSFRPRGDTQYF. As DNA, the CDR3 is TGTGCCAGCAGCTTCCGGCCTCGCGGAGATACGCAGTATTTT.

The chain carries TRBV5-1 and TRBJ2-3; possibly TRBD2 for D (5 bases). V was cut by 5 bases and J by 0 bases, with 13 bases left in between. The CDR3 consists of 15 residues. Germline V CDR1 and CDR2: SGHRS, YFSETQ. The CDR3 loop reads CASRRAPRSTDTQYF. The DNA of the CDR3 is TGCGCCAGCAGGCGGGCCCCTCGGAGCACAGATACGCAGTATTTT. Based on the CDR3 plus reference TRBV5-1 and TRBJ2-3, the full variable domain is KAGVTQTPRYLIKTRGQQVTLSCSPISGHRSVSWYQQTPGQGLQFLFEYFSETQRNKGNFPGRFSGRQFSNSRSEMNVSTLELGDSALYLCASRRAPRSTDTQYFGPGTRLTVL.

This clone was recorded once. The chain couples TRBV7-2 to TRBJ1-3; TRBD1 agrees at 8 bases. Germline CDR1 and CDR2: SGHTA and FQGNSA. J lost 0 bases, V lost 5 bases, and 6 bases had no gene match. The CDR3 sequence is 16 residues long. CDR3 protein: CASSAGTGVSGNTIYF. The CDR3 bases are TGTGCCAGCAGCGCCGGGACAGGAGTCTCTGGAAACACCATATATTTT.

The chain links TRBV4-3 to TRBJ2-6; the D gene is possibly TRBD1 (5 bases). V lost 2 bases and J 0 bases, leaving 8 bases between the germline ends. From germline, CDR1 is LGHNA and CDR2 YSLEER. The CDR3 contains 16 residues. The DNA of the CDR3 is TGCGCCAGCAGCCAACCAGGGCCCTCTGGGGCCAACGTCCTGACTTTC. Translating gives CASSQPGPSGANVLTF.

The CDR3, as DNA: TGTGCCAGCAGGACTAGCGGGAGCTCCTACGAGCAGTACTTC. Translated, it gives CASRTSGSSYEQYF. The gene calls are TRBV7-2 and TRBJ2-7; 12 bases map to TRBD2. J lost 0 bases, V lost 6 bases, and 0 bases had no gene match. CDR3 length equals 14 residues. Germline CDR1 reads SGHTA; CDR2 reads FQGNSA. The full variable domain, rest sourced from reference TRBV7-2 and TRBJ2-7, is GAGVSQSPSNKVTEKGKDVELRCDPISGHTALYWYRQSLGQGLEFLIYFQGNSAPDKSGLPSDRFSAERTGGSVSTLTIQRTQQEDSAVYLCASRTSGSSYEQYFGPGTRLTVT.

CDR3 bases: TGTGCCAGCAGTGGACTAGCGGGGGGCCTGGATACGCAGTATTTT. It codes for CASSGLAGGLDTQYF. The V and J genes are TRBV2 and TRBJ2-3; 13 bases fit TRBD2. J was trimmed by 6 bases and V by 4 bases; bases with no gene match: 4. The CDR3 consists of 15 residues. Germline CDR1 reads SNHLY; CDR2 reads FYNNEI.

This chain links TRBV6-5 with TRBJ2-7; 9 nucleotides align to TRBD1. The V segment lost 4 bases and the J segment 5 bases; nucleotides outside the gene matches: 9. CDR1 and CDR2 (germline): MNHEY, SVGAGI. This CDR3 contains 15 residues. Here the CDR3 reads CASSWLGQGIHEQYF. As DNA, the CDR3 is TGTGCCAGCAGTTGGCTTGGACAGGGGATACACGAGCAGTACTTC.

This clone appeared once. The chain carries TRBV5-1 and TRBJ2-1; TRBD1 agrees at 7 bases. Germline assignment: CDR1 SGHRS and CDR2 YFSETQ. The CDR3 loop spans 15 amino acids. The V and J ends lost 3 bases and 0 bases, in that order; junction bases with no gene match: 3. The CDR3 here is CASSSTGFSYNEQFF. As DNA, the CDR3 is TGCGCCAGCAGCTCGACAGGGTTCTCCTACAATGAGCAGTTCTTC.

The J gene is TRBJ2-7, the V gene TRBV10-2; the match to TRBD1 covers 9 bases. The V gene end was trimmed by 6 bases and the J gene end by 2 bases; junction bases not matched to a gene: 17. The germline gives CDR1 WSHSY, CDR2 SAAADI. The CDR3 consists of 18 residues. This chain's CDR3 is CASSGLTGTGIGAYEQYF. CDR3 DNA: TGCGCCAGCAGCGGACTAACCGGGACAGGGATTGGGGCCTACGAGCAGTACTTC.

The chain combines TRBV4-2 with TRBJ2-7; perhaps TRBD1 as D (6 bases). Between the trimmed V and J ends, which lost 0 bases and 3 bases, there was a span of 18 bases. CDR1 is LGHNA and CDR2 is YNFKEQ in the germline V gene. The CDR3 length is 17 residues. The CDR3 loop is CASSQEGGVGQFYEQYF. CDR3 bases: TGTGCCAGCAGCCAAGAAGGGGGTGTTGGACAATTCTACGAGCAGTACTTC.

The rearrangement uses TRBV6-6 and TRBJ2-1; D remains ambiguous. Trimming pared 4 bases from V and 6 bases from J, leaving 7 bases between. Germline loops: CDR1 MNHNY, CDR2 SVGAGI (reference sequence). The CDR3 length is 12 residues. CDR3 DNA: TGTGCCAGCAGTTCCCCTTTCAATGAGCAGTTCTTC. Its translation: CASSSPFNEQFF.

This clone was observed many times. A junction boundary mismatches the germline segment, possibly from a read error. J is TRBJ1-5 and V is TRBV5-6; possibly TRBD1 for D (5 bases). The CDR3 loop spans 16 amino acids. Looked up from germline, CDR1 is SGHDT and CDR2 is YYEEEE. The CDR3 nucleotides are TGTGCCAGCAGTTTGGGAGGGACTTCCGGAAGGCAGCCCCAGCATTTT. It codes for CASSLGGTSGRQPQHF.

The chain links TRBV7-3 to TRBJ1-2; D may be TRBD1 (5 bases). Trimming left V 5 bases short and J 9 bases short, with 16 bases between. The CDR3 runs 13 residues. Looked up from germline, CDR1 is SGHTA and CDR2 is FQGTGA. The CDR3, as DNA: TGTGCCAGCAGCCCGGGGCAAATTGGGAGCTACACCTTC. Its protein is CASSPGQIGSYTF.

V gene TRBV2 combines with J gene TRBJ2-5, with a weak D call TRBD1 (6 bases). The germline V and J ends were trimmed by 8 bases and 0 bases, with 7 bases remaining between them. Germline V gene sequence: CDR1 SNHLY, CDR2 FYNNEI. This CDR3 is 12 amino acids long. In DNA form, the CDR3 reads TGTGCCAGCCAGGGGTACCAAGAGACCCAGTACTTC. Residues: CASQGYQETQYF.

The rearrangement joins TRBV4-1 to TRBJ2-7, with 8 positions matching TRBD1. Germline trimming cut 4 bases from V and 3 bases from J; bases unmatched to any gene: 8. Germline assignment: CDR1 MGHRA and CDR2 YSYEKL. CDR3 length: 15 amino acids. The CDR3: CASSLLTGAIYEQYF. CDR3 sequence (DNA): TGCGCCAGCAGCCTCCTGACAGGGGCGATCTACGAGCAGTACTTC.

The chain links TRBV6-5 to TRBJ1-2; D remains ambiguous. V lost 5 bases, J lost 4 bases, and 14 bases lay in between. There are 14 residues in the CDR3. The germline CDR1 and CDR2 sequences are MNHEY and SVGAGI. CDR3 residues: CASSPTRLGYGYTF. CDR3 DNA: TGTGCCAGCAGTCCCACGCGACTTGGCTATGGCTACACCTTC.

The V call is TRBV6-6, the J call TRBJ2-5; D is uncertain. The CDR3 has 10 amino acids. Per the germline V gene, CDR1 is MNHNY and CDR2 is SVGAGI (reference sequence). The V and J ends lost 8 bases and 4 bases respectively, with 5 bases between them. DNA of the CDR3: TGTGCCAGCGGACGAGAGACCCAGTACTTC. It specifies CASGRETQYF.

Only a few counts were recorded for this clone. The sample carries other DNA sequences with the same CDR3. The chain uses TRBV6-6 and TRBJ2-6, with 7 bases matching TRBD1. V dropped 4 bases and J dropped 4; count of bases not matched to a gene: 4. The V gene's germline CDR1 is MNHNY and CDR2 SVGAGI (reference sequence). The CDR3 is 15 residues long. The CDR3 DNA is TGTGCCAGCAGTTTAGACAGGGCCGGGGCCAACGTCCTGACTTTC. Protein: CASSLDRAGANVLTF.